Following are 8 T cell receptor beta chains from one sample sequenced in a study of vaccination effects on CD4 cells after COVID-19. Following 10 days of culture, CD4+ T cells were isolated. As their vaccination, participants received two doses of either BNT162b2 or mRNA-1273. Repertoires were generated with immunoSEQ multiplex PCR, while TCRdb's copy carries only in-frame clones and drops some. The data contain under 70,000 clones, about 67% of them singletons. These receptors' antigens are unknown. Sequencing was performed on CD4+ T cells from PBMCs cultured without peptide, taken after COVID-19 vaccination. The receptors originated from a human donor who received a COVID-19 vaccine.

This chain links TRBV7-2 with TRBJ1-3; D unresolved. Trimming shortened V by 1 base and J by 0 bases, and 7 bases separated the two germline ends. This CDR3 region has 15 residues. Germline CDR1 reads SGHTA; CDR2 reads FQGNSA. The CDR3 spells CASSLEAYSGNTIYF. The CDR3 DNA reads TGTGCCAGCAGCTTAGAGGCCTACTCTGGAAACACCATATATTTT.

This chain links TRBV27 with TRBJ2-7; 8 bases are a match to TRBD1. The germline V gene encodes CDR1 MNHEY and CDR2 SMNVEV (reference sequence). The length of the CDR3 is 17 residues. The V segment lost 9 bases and the J segment 2 bases; nucleotides outside the gene matches: 18. CDR3 nucleotides: TGTGCCAGTCCAAACCGGACAGGGTGGTTTATCACCTACGAGCAGTACGTC. It codes for CASPNRTGWFITYEQYV.

The chain recombines TRBV28 with TRBJ1-2; tentative D call: TRBD1 (5 bases). From germline, CDR1 is MDHEN and CDR2 SYDVKM. The CDR3 totals 15 residues. V dropped 6 bases and J dropped 4 bases, with 18 bases sitting between them. The CDR3 coding sequence is TGTGCCAGCAGCCAGGGACTCCGAGGAGGCTATGGCTACACCTTC. Translated: CASSQGLRGGYGYTF.

The CDR3 region is CASSQGTTSGGTDTQYF. The CDR3 region has the DNA TGCGCCAGCAGCCAGGGAACGACTAGCGGGGGCACAGATACGCAGTATTTT. The chain uses TRBV4-3 and TRBJ2-3; TRBD2 aligns across 11 bases. Trimming cost V 3 bases and J 1 base; bases outside gene matches: 6. This CDR3 is built from 17 residues. Germline V gene lookup returns CDR1 LGHNA and CDR2 YSLEER.

V and J are TRBV5-1 and TRBJ2-3; D unclear. The CDR3 has 13 residues. Germline CDR1 and CDR2: SGHRS and YFSETQ. Trimming removed 0 bases at V and 5 bases at J, with 7 bases between. CDR3 residues: CASSLGSGDTQYF. The CDR3, as DNA: TGCGCCAGCAGCTTGGGATCGGGAGATACGCAGTATTTT.

J is TRBJ2-3 and V is TRBV19; 12 bases are shared with TRBD1. Trimming took 6 bases from V and 6 from J; bases not matched to a gene: 7. Per germline, CDR1 LNHDA and CDR2 SQIVND (reference sequence). The CDR3 runs 15 residues. The CDR3 region is CASSLGTGGRDTQYF. In DNA form, the CDR3 reads TGTGCCAGTAGCCTGGGGACAGGGGGCCGGGATACGCAGTATTTT.

This clone was seen only once. This chain connects TRBV7-9 to TRBJ2-7; TRBD2 matches 7 bases. Per the germline V gene, CDR1 is SEHNR and CDR2 is FQNEAQ (reference sequence). This CDR3 spans 16 amino acids. With V trimmed by 5 bases and J by 1 base, 11 bases remained unmatched. The CDR3 DNA sequence: TGTGCCAGCAGCGGTACCGGGACTATTGAATCCTACGAGCAGTACGTC. The encoded protein is CASSGTGTIESYEQYV.

The chain is built from TRBV5-4 and TRBJ2-3; tentative D call: TRBD2 (7 bases). Germline V gene data show CDR1 as SGHNT and CDR2 as YYREEE (reference sequence). This CDR3 has 16 amino acids. V dropped 4 bases and J dropped 6 bases, with 21 bases sitting between them. The CDR3 nucleotides are TGTGCCAGCAGCCAGGGGCTGTCGGGGGGCGGGGATACGCAGTATTTT. This gives the protein CASSQGLSGGGDTQYF.